This entry lists 10 T cell receptor beta chains sequenced from one sample in a study of blood T cells in healthy people across ages (dated by TCRdb to between 2015 and 2017). Preparation of the library involved 5' RACE. Sequencing instrument: Illumina HiSeq 2500. A second PCR of about 6 to 11 cycles was run with a J-beta primer mix and a sample-barcoded 5' primer. TCRdb trimmed the raw reads at Q25, called clones with MiXCR and kept productive beta chains. Merged by CDR3 protein, the rows form single entries marked with the most common genes and DNA. The sample has 750,000 to 850,000 distinct CDR3 sequences on record, approximately 25% of them singletons. In total, the top ten clones hold roughly 3.8% of the sample. These same records also appear under a second study, on T cells of mothers and their children.

The sequencing input was blood. These receptors were taken from a boy younger than 18 in good health.

This clonotype was recorded a few times. A read error may produce the germline difference seen at one junction end. The rearrangement joins TRBV12-3 or TRBV12-4 to TRBJ2-5; TRBD2 matches at 13 bases. The CDR3 is made up of 17 amino acids. In DNA form, the CDR3 reads TGTGCCAACAGTTCAGGACTAGCGGGAGCCCCGGGAGAGACCCAGTACTTC. This translates into CANSSGLAGAPGETQYF.

The chain has TRBV7-2 and TRBJ2-1; D call uncertain. Germline V gene lookup returns CDR1 SGHTA and CDR2 FQGNSA. The CDR3 sequence is 14 residues long. V was shortened by 7 bases and J by 0 bases, with 10 bases between the two germline ends. CDR3 nucleotide sequence: TGTGCCAGCAAAACTTGGAGCTCCTACAATGAGCAGTTCTTC. This translates into CASKTWSSYNEQFF. The variable domain in full, completed from reference TRBV7-2 and TRBJ2-1, reads GAGVSQSPSNKVTEKGKDVELRCDPISGHTALYWYRQSLGQGLEFLIYFQGNSAPDKSGLPSDRFSAERTGGSVSTLTIQRTQQEDSAVYLCASKTWSSYNEQFFGPGTRLTVL.

This clonotype has a handful of counts. The chain links TRBV20-1 to TRBJ1-5; D is unresolved. The CDR3 contains 15 residues. V shed 0 bases and J shed 5 bases, with 14 bases lying between them. Per the germline V gene, CDR1 is DFQATT and CDR2 is SNEGSKA (reference sequence). The CDR3 loop is CSARDSLAGYQPQHF. The CDR3 DNA is TGCAGTGCTAGAGATTCCCTGGCTGGCTATCAGCCCCAGCATTTT.

This clonotype was detected a few times. At one of its ends the junction is not consistent with the germline gene, which may arise from a read error. The genes are TRBV7-9 and TRBJ2-5; no reliable D call. CDR1 and CDR2 from the germline V gene are SEHNR and FQNEAQ (reference sequence). This CDR3 is 12 amino acids long. The CDR3 here is CAGSPRSVVVYF. The CDR3 coding sequence is TGTGCCGGCAGCCCTCGAAGTGTGGTTGTGTACTTC.

This chain joins TRBV6-5 and TRBJ2-5; TRBD2 might be the D (5 bases). The CDR3 has 15 residues. Trimming removed 4 bases at V and 0 bases at J, with 12 bases between. CDR1 is MNHEY and CDR2 is SVGAGI in the germline V gene. CDR3 DNA sequence: TGTGCCAGCAGTTCCTCCCTTAGCGACCAAGAGACCCAGTACTTC. Protein product: CASSSSLSDQETQYF.

V gene TRBV20-1 combines with J gene TRBJ1-2; the D is unclear. The CDR3 has 15 residues. Deletions cut 0 bases from V and 8 bases from J, with 19 bases between. Germline loops: CDR1 DFQATT, CDR2 SNEGSKA (reference sequence). CDR3 bases: TGCAGTGCTAGAGATCGTCGCCGGGAGAGGGTCGGCTACACCTTC. Its protein is CSARDRRRERVGYTF.

The V call is TRBV12-3 or TRBV12-4, the J call TRBJ1-1; no clear D. Trimming left V 1 base short and J 3 bases short, with 9 bases between. The CDR3 covers 14 residues. This CDR3 is CASSLGPSDTEAFF. The CDR3 DNA reads as TGTGCCAGCAGTTTAGGGCCGTCGGACACTGAAGCTTTCTTT.

This clonotype was counted ten times or more. The chain is built from TRBV3-1 and TRBJ2-5; 12 bases are a match to TRBD2. The CDR3 spans 15 residues. The germline CDR1 and CDR2 sequences are LGHDT and YNNKEL (reference sequence). The trim removed 2 bases at V and 2 bases at J, leaving 0 bases unmatched. The CDR3 loop reads CASSQLAGGQETQYF. CDR3 nucleotides: TGTGCCAGCAGCCAACTAGCGGGAGGGCAAGAGACCCAGTACTTC.

About this clonotype itself: A junction end diverges from the germline sequence, so it may reflect a read error. The chain recombines TRBV14 with TRBJ2-7; no clear D gene. The CDR3 covers 15 residues. Germline lookup yields CDR1 SGHDN and CDR2 FVKESK. The CDR3 bases are TGTGCCTGCAGCCAACGGCGCGGTCCTACCTACGAGCAGTACTTC. As protein: CACSQRRGPTYEQYF.

V usage is TRBV6-5 and J usage is TRBJ1-1; TRBD1 is a possible D gene (6 bases). V lost 6 bases and J 4 bases, leaving 15 bases between the germline ends. Germline V gives CDR1 MNHEY, CDR2 SVGAGI. The CDR3 loop spans 14 amino acids. The CDR3 here is CASSFDRGGTEAFF. In nucleotides, the CDR3 is TGTGCCAGCAGCTTCGACCGAGGGGGCACTGAAGCTTTCTTT.